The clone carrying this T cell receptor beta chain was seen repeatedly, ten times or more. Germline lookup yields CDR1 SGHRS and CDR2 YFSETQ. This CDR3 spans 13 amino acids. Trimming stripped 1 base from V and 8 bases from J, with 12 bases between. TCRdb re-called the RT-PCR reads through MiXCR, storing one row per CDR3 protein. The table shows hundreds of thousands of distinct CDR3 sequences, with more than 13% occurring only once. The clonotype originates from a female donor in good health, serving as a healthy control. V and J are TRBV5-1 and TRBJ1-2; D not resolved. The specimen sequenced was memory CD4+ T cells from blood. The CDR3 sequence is CASSLYDAGGYTF. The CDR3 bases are TGCGCCAGCAGCTTGTATGACGCAGGAGGCTACACCTTC.